A single sample gave rise to the 20 T cell receptor beta chains below, sequenced in a study of T cells in Graves' hyperthyroidism and ophthalmopathy. RNA transcripts were the template for amplifying TCR beta CDR3 regions. A set of HTBI primers served as the primers for a first-round RT-PCR of the TCR CDR3. TCRdb reprocessed the multiplex PCR reads via MiXCR and lists one record per CDR3 protein. This sample has about 200,000 distinct CDR3 sequences, with around 16% found just once. Specimen: blood. The origin of the receptors is a man aged 35 to 55 with Graves' hyperthyroidism.

This clonotype appeared a few times. The V gene is TRBV19, the J gene TRBJ2-7, with D possibly TRBD1 on 6 matching bases. Germline V gene lookup returns CDR1 LNHDA and CDR2 SQIVND (reference sequence). The CDR3 has 14 residues. V lost 5 bases and J lost 3, with 14 bases in between. The CDR3 reads CASSQQGPLYEQYF. The CDR3, as DNA: TGTGCCAGTAGTCAACAGGGTCCTCTCTACGAGCAGTACTTC.

This clonotype was observed many times. This chain joins TRBV5-5 and TRBJ2-5, with no clear D. V lost 2 bases and J lost 4, with 9 bases in between. The CDR3 is 13 residues long. Germline V gene sequence: CDR1 SGHKS, CDR2 YYEKEE (reference sequence). The CDR3 spells CASSFSVRETQYF. The DNA of the CDR3 is TGTGCCAGCAGCTTTTCCGTACGAGAGACCCAGTACTTC.

This clonotype was counted once. The chain employs TRBV6-5 and TRBJ1-2; D gene unclear. The CDR3 sequence is 16 residues long. V lost 2 bases, J lost 8 bases, and 21 bases lay in between. Germline V gene lookup returns CDR1 MNHEY and CDR2 SVGAGI. The CDR3 DNA sequence: TGTGCCAGCAGTTACGGACCCCCGGGTTTCGGGCTCGGCTACACCTTC. Encoded protein: CASSYGPPGFGLGYTF.

The chain has TRBV7-9 and TRBJ1-4, with D maybe TRBD1 (5 bases). V lost 5 bases and J lost 4, with 11 bases in between. Germline CDR1 is SEHNR and CDR2 is FQNEAQ (reference sequence). This CDR3 has 14 amino acids. The CDR3 reads CASSRGSDNEKLFF. The CDR3 nucleotides are TGTGCCAGCAGCCGGGGCTCGGATAATGAAAAACTGTTTTTT.

There are a few counts of this clonotype. CDR3 bases: TGTGCCAGCAGTTCGGCCTCTGGCTACACCTTC. Translating gives CASSSASGYTF. The V call is TRBV27, the J call TRBJ1-2, with D uncertain. Germline assignment: CDR1 MNHEY and CDR2 SMNVEV (reference sequence). CDR3 size: 11 residues. Trimming cost V 4 bases and J 7 bases, with 7 bases left between them.

With regard to this clonotype: This clone may be a read error of a much larger clone one base away. This sequence joins TRBV3-1 and TRBJ2-2, with D tentatively TRBD2 (5 bases). Germline-derived CDR1 and CDR2 are LGHDT and YNNKEL (reference sequence). CDR3 size: 16 residues. The CDR3 DNA sequence: TGTGCCAGCAGCTTCCCCCTCCGTGGTAGGACCGGGGAGCCGTTTTTT. Protein product: CASSFPLRGRTGEPFF.

In its sample, this clonotype was seen many times. The rearrangement links TRBV24-1 to TRBJ2-3, with a weak D call TRBD2 (5 bases). The length of the CDR3 is 14 residues. Trimming shortened V by 5 bases and J by 2 bases, and 10 bases separated the two germline ends. Germline loops: CDR1 KGHDR, CDR2 SFDVKD. CDR3 sequence reads: CATSAADYTDTQYF. The DNA for the CDR3 is TGTGCCACCAGTGCCGCAGACTACACAGATACGCAGTATTTT.

This clonotype was seen many times. This chain uses TRBV10-3 with TRBJ2-5; D perhaps matches TRBD2 (5 bases). Trimming left V 4 bases short and J 5 bases short, with 5 bases between. The CDR3 consists of 11 residues. Looked up from germline, CDR1 is ENHRY and CDR2 is SYGVKD. As DNA, the CDR3 is TGTGCCATCAGTGGCGGGGAGACCCAGTACTTC. It is translated as CAISGGETQYF.

This clonotype was seen at least ten times. V and J are TRBV7-2 and TRBJ2-5; D remains ambiguous. The CDR3 loop spans 13 amino acids. CDR1 is SGHTA, CDR2 FQGNSA, per germline. V lost 6 bases, J lost 3 bases, and 11 bases lay in between. This CDR3 reads CASSAADEETQYF. In nucleotides, the CDR3 is TGTGCCAGCAGTGCGGCGGATGAAGAGACCCAGTACTTC.

This clonotype was detected many times. This chain uses TRBV28 with TRBJ2-5; 12 bases map to TRBD2. Germline loops: CDR1 MDHEN, CDR2 SYDVKM. Losses at the gene ends were 7 bases for V and 5 bases for J; bases not matched to a gene: 8. CDR3 length: 15 amino acids. The DNA of the CDR3 is TGTGCCAGCAATTCTCTAGCGGGGGGGCGTGAGACCCAGTACTTC. It codes for CASNSLAGGRETQYF.

This clonotype was observed at least ten times. This chain connects TRBV5-1 to TRBJ2-2; D gene ambiguous. The germline V gene has CDR1 SGHRS and CDR2 YFSETQ. The CDR3 totals 15 residues. Trimming left V 5 bases short and J 0 bases short, with 11 bases between. The CDR3 loop is CASSRWAANTGELFF. CDR3 nucleotides: TGCGCCAGCAGTAGGTGGGCCGCGAACACCGGGGAGCTGTTTTTT.

Note on this clonotype: A much more abundant neighbour one base away suggests this may be a read error. The chain has TRBV7-9 and TRBJ1-1; 7 bases are shared with TRBD1. With 6 bases clipped from V and 4 bases from J, the junction kept 8 bases outside the gene matches. Germline CDR1 SEHNR, CDR2 FQNEAQ (reference sequence). The CDR3 runs to 14 residues. This CDR3 reads CASSYRGDCTEAFF. CDR3 DNA sequence: TGTGCCAGCAGTTACAGGGGCGATTGCACTGAAGCTTTCTTT.

The chain links TRBV28 to TRBJ1-6; tentative D call: TRBD1 (5 bases). V lost 7 bases, J lost 9 bases, and 16 bases lay in between. Germline V lookup: CDR1 MDHEN, CDR2 SYDVKM. The CDR3 spans 14 residues. The CDR3 sequence is CASTQGPAGSPLHF. CDR3 sequence (DNA): TGTGCCAGCACCCAGGGCCCGGCGGGTTCACCCCTCCACTTT.

The gene calls are TRBV27 and TRBJ2-5; 11 nucleotides agree with TRBD2. The germline V gene encodes CDR1 MNHEY and CDR2 SMNVEV (reference sequence). Trimming removed 6 bases from V and 4 bases from J; junction bases left unmatched: 7. The CDR3 has 15 amino acids. CDR3 in amino acids: CASRPIAGGGETQYF. The CDR3 DNA follows: TGTGCCAGCAGGCCTATAGCGGGGGGGGGAGAGACCCAGTACTTC.

This clonotype was picked up many times. The chain employs TRBV28 and TRBJ2-7; D possibly uses TRBD1 or TRBD2 (5 bases each). Looked up from germline, CDR1 is MDHEN and CDR2 is SYDVKM. V shed 6 bases and J shed 4 bases, with 19 bases lying between them. This CDR3 comprises 15 residues. CDR3 nucleotides: TGTGCCAGCAGAGGGGTGGGACCCCGGTTTTACGAGCAGTACTTC. It codes for CASRGVGPRFYEQYF.

This chain links TRBV7-2 with TRBJ1-1; no clear D gene. The ends were cut back, 5 bases at V and 6 bases at J, with 13 bases in the middle. The CDR3 length is 13 residues. Germline CDR1 reads SGHTA; CDR2 reads FQGNSA. The CDR3, as DNA: TGTGCCAGCAGCACGTACCGGCGCCCTGAAGCTTTCTTT. It is translated as CASSTYRRPEAFF.

This clonotype was detected ten times or more. The rearrangement links TRBV7-9 to TRBJ2-5; 9 positions agree with TRBD2. The CDR3 contains 16 residues. With V trimmed by 5 bases and J by 0 bases, 7 bases remained unmatched. Germline CDR1 reads SEHNR; CDR2 reads FQNEAQ (reference sequence). DNA for the CDR3: TGTGCCAGCAGCCTAGGGAGCGGGGGGTACCAAGAGACCCAGTACTTC. This encodes CASSLGSGGYQETQYF.

This clonotype was detected many times. The chain links TRBV7-9 to TRBJ1-1; D not resolved. The CDR3 sequence is 13 residues long. The V gene's germline CDR1 is SEHNR and CDR2 FQNEAQ (reference sequence). Trimming shortened V by 1 base and J by 3 bases, and 6 bases separated the two germline ends. CDR3: CASSLGMDTEAFF. The CDR3 bases are TGTGCCAGCAGCTTAGGGATGGACACTGAAGCTTTCTTT.

Turning to this clonotype: This may be a read error: a much more frequent sequence differs by one nucleotide. The V and J genes are TRBV12-3 or TRBV12-4 and TRBJ1-5; D remains ambiguous. The CDR3 runs to 16 residues. The CDR3 spells CAGSRRDISLNQPQHF. In DNA form, the CDR3 reads TGTGCCGGCAGTCGGAGAGACATATCGTTAAATCAGCCCCAGCATTTT.

This clonotype was recorded at least ten times. The chain links TRBV7-9 to TRBJ2-7; the D is unclear. CDR3 size: 13 residues. Per the germline V gene, CDR1 is SEHNR and CDR2 is FQNEAQ (reference sequence). V lost 2 bases and J lost 0, with 5 bases in between. In DNA form, the CDR3 reads TGTGCCAGCAGCTTATCCAACTCCTACGAGCAGTACTTC. This gives the protein CASSLSNSYEQYF.